The 26 T cell receptor beta chains below were found in one sample sequenced in a study of glioma-infiltrating T cells after dendritic cell vaccination. The time point here: after dendritic cell vaccination, including at tumor progression/relapse. Generated by immunoSEQ multiplex PCR, the TCRdb table keeps only in-frame clones and is missing some. The data hold fewer than 90,000 clones, with over 80% observed a single time. The sequences come from blood, collected after dendritic cell vaccination. These receptors came from a human donor with glioblastoma.

The V and J genes are TRBV6-6 and TRBJ2-2; D possibly corresponds to TRBD1 (6 bases). This CDR3 region has 14 residues. In germline, CDR1 is MNHNY, CDR2 SVGAGI (reference sequence). V lost 5 bases and J 5 bases, leaving 12 bases between the germline ends. The CDR3 loop reads CASSHTGITGELFF. DNA of the CDR3: TGTGCCAGCAGTCACACAGGGATTACCGGGGAGCTGTTTTTT.

This clone was counted between two and nine times. The chain combines TRBV19 with TRBJ1-2, with D possibly being TRBD1 (6 bases). The CDR3 runs to 13 residues. V was clipped by 9 bases and J by 7 bases, with 18 bases between them. Germline V gene lookup returns CDR1 LNHDA and CDR2 SQIVND (reference sequence). The CDR3 protein is CASRVNRDAGYTF. Here the CDR3 DNA reads TGTGCCAGCAGAGTTAACAGGGACGCTGGCTACACCTTC. Supplemented by reference TRBV19 and TRBJ1-2, the full variable domain reads DGGITQSPKYLFRKEGQNVTLSCEQNLNHDAMYWYRQDPGQGLRLIYYSQIVNDFQKGDIAEGYSVSREKKESFPLTVTSAQKNPTAFYLCASRVNRDAGYTFGSGTRLTVV.

This clone was picked up a small number of times. The chain links TRBV7-9 to TRBJ2-3, with D perhaps TRBD2 (5 bases). CDR3 length: 13 amino acids. Germline V gives CDR1 SEHNR, CDR2 FQNEAQ (reference sequence). Trimming removed 5 bases at V and 5 bases at J, with 11 bases between. The CDR3 nucleotides are TGTGCCAGCAGCCGGGATCCGGAAGATACGCAGTATTTT. Amino acids: CASSRDPEDTQYF.

The CDR3: CASSSGDVGETQYF. As DNA, the CDR3 is TGTGCCAGCAGCTCGGGGGACGTGGGGGAGACCCAGTACTTC. This sequence joins TRBV7-2 and TRBJ2-5; TRBD2 might be the D (6 bases). Between the trimmed V and J ends, which lost 4 bases and 5 bases, there was a span of 14 bases. Per germline, CDR1 SGHTA and CDR2 FQGNSA. CDR3 size: 14 residues.

CDR3 loop: CASSLGLAGAYYEQYF. CDR3 nucleotides: TGTGCCAGCAGCCTGGGACTAGCGGGGGCCTATTACGAGCAGTACTTC. V and J are TRBV7-9 and TRBJ2-7, with TRBD2 identical over 14 bases. The trim removed 5 bases at V and 4 bases at J, leaving 7 bases unmatched. There are 16 residues in the CDR3. In germline, CDR1 is SEHNR, CDR2 FQNEAQ (reference sequence).

The DNA for the CDR3 is TGTGCCAGCAGGCAGGGAGAGACCCAGTACTTC. Protein: CASRQGETQYF. The chain uses TRBV2 and TRBJ2-5; the D gene is possibly TRBD1 (5 bases). CDR1 and CDR2 from the germline V gene are SNHLY and FYNNEI. The CDR3 is 11 amino acids. V shed 6 bases and J shed 4 bases, with 6 bases lying between them.

The rearrangement links TRBV15 to TRBJ2-3; D is perhaps TRBD1 (5 bases). The germline V and J ends were trimmed by 0 bases and 2 bases, with 6 bases remaining between them. The germline V gene has CDR1 LNHNV and CDR2 YYDKDF (reference sequence). This CDR3 region has 14 residues. CDR3 region: CATSRDRDTDTQYF. In nucleotides, the CDR3 is TGTGCCACCAGCAGAGACAGGGACACAGATACGCAGTATTTT.

V gene TRBV7-2 combines with J gene TRBJ1-5; D gene ambiguous. V shed 2 bases and J shed 4 bases, with 9 bases lying between them. Germline V CDR1 and CDR2: SGHTA, FQGNSA. This CDR3 has 14 amino acids. Here the CDR3 reads CASSLSTGNQPQHF. CDR3 coding DNA: TGTGCCAGCAGCTTAAGTACGGGAAATCAGCCCCAGCATTTT.

V gene TRBV7-2 combines with J gene TRBJ1-5; TRBD1 agrees at 8 bases. This CDR3 spans 16 amino acids. The V gene's germline CDR1 is SGHTA and CDR2 FQGNSA. V lost 5 bases, J lost 4 bases, and 10 bases stayed unmatched. CDR3 sequence: CASSPTSGGLNQPQHF. The CDR3, as DNA: TGTGCCAGCAGCCCAACGTCAGGGGGCCTTAATCAGCCCCAGCATTTT.

For this clone: Within the sample, other DNA sequences also encode this same CDR3. The chain recombines TRBV5-1 with TRBJ1-6; no clear D. CDR3 size: 15 residues. CDR1 is SGHRS and CDR2 is YFSETQ in the germline V gene. V dropped 5 bases and J dropped 7 bases, with 16 bases sitting between them. CDR3 amino acids: CASSLDPGGNSPLHF. The CDR3 nucleotides read TGCGCCAGCAGTTTAGACCCTGGAGGAAATTCACCCCTCCACTTT.

This sequence joins TRBV2 and TRBJ1-4; D is uncertain. The CDR3 has 16 amino acids. Germline-derived CDR1 and CDR2 are SNHLY and FYNNEI. The V and J ends lost 8 bases and 0 bases respectively, with 16 bases between them. CDR3 sequence: CASEAGGGATNEKLFF. CDR3 sequence (DNA): TGTGCCAGCGAAGCAGGAGGAGGTGCAACTAATGAAAAACTGTTTTTT.

The gene calls are TRBV19 and TRBJ2-1, with a possible D match to TRBD2 (6 bases). The CDR3 length is 15 residues. The V end lost 1 base, the J end lost 8 bases, and 15 bases lay between the germline ends. Germline V gene lookup returns CDR1 LNHDA and CDR2 SQIVND (reference sequence). The CDR3 DNA sequence: TGTGCCAGTAGTATAGGCCTGACTAGTAACGATGAGCAGTTCTTC. This codes for CASSIGLTSNDEQFF.

The rearrangement links TRBV7-7 to TRBJ2-5; 7 bases match TRBD2. The CDR3 contains 14 residues. Looked up from germline, CDR1 is SSHAT and CDR2 is FNYEAQ (reference sequence). Losses at the gene ends were 1 base for V and 3 bases for J; bases not matched to a gene: 2. CDR3 residues: CASSLGGGKETQYF. The CDR3 nucleotides are TGTGCCAGCAGCTTAGGCGGGGGTAAAGAGACCCAGTACTTC.

This chain joins TRBV7-2 and TRBJ2-5; 7 positions agree with TRBD2. CDR1 is SGHTA and CDR2 is FQGNSA in the germline V gene. There are 14 residues in the CDR3. V trimming: 1 base; J trimming: 3 bases; junction bases outside the gene matches: 2. The CDR3 sequence is CASSLVAGEETQYF. Written as DNA, the CDR3 is TGTGCCAGCAGCTTAGTTGCGGGGGAAGAGACCCAGTACTTC.

V is TRBV7-2 and J is TRBJ2-7, with TRBD2 matching over 12 bases. V dropped 5 bases and J dropped 3; count of bases not matched to a gene: 11. This CDR3 is built from 17 residues. Looked up from germline, CDR1 is SGHTA and CDR2 is FQGNSA. The DNA of the CDR3 is TGTGCCAGCAGCCCCTCTAGCGGGGGGGCCTCCCGCTACGAGCAGTACTTC. It specifies CASSPSSGGASRYEQYF.

This chain links TRBV7-9 with TRBJ1-1; 9 positions agree with TRBD1. Unmatched junction bases numbered 5, after V lost 5 bases and J lost 4 bases. Germline assignment: CDR1 SEHNR and CDR2 FQNEAQ (reference sequence). The CDR3 has 14 residues. CDR3 in amino acids: CASSPGTGTTEAFF. The CDR3 DNA reads as TGTGCCAGCAGCCCGGGGACAGGGACCACTGAAGCTTTCTTT.

V usage is TRBV19 and J usage is TRBJ1-2; D gene uncertain. The length of the CDR3 is 14 residues. The ends were cut back, 1 base at V and 1 base at J, with 7 bases in the middle. The germline V gene encodes CDR1 LNHDA and CDR2 SQIVND (reference sequence). CDR3 protein: CASSIVENNYGYTF. The DNA for the CDR3 is TGTGCCAGTAGTATAGTTGAGAATAACTATGGCTACACCTTC.

The chain employs TRBV11-3 and TRBJ2-3, with 7 bases lining up with TRBD2. CDR1 and CDR2 from the germline V gene are SGHNT and YENEEA. J lost 5 bases, V lost 1 base, and 3 bases had no gene match. The CDR3 loop spans 14 amino acids. The CDR3 sequence: CASSLVASGDTQYF. In DNA form, the CDR3 reads TGTGCCAGCAGCTTAGTGGCTAGCGGAGATACGCAGTATTTT.

The rearrangement links TRBV2 to TRBJ1-4; D is perhaps TRBD1 (6 bases). CDR1 and CDR2 (germline): SNHLY, FYNNEI. This CDR3 is 16 amino acids long. V was cut by 6 bases and J by 4 bases, with 18 bases left in between. The CDR3, as DNA: TGTGCCAGCAGGAGGGACGGGGGGCATAGTAATGAAAAACTGTTTTTT. Translation gives CASRRDGGHSNEKLFF.

The rearrangement uses TRBV19 and TRBJ2-2; D possibly corresponds to TRBD1 (5 bases). CDR1 LNHDA and CDR2 SQIVND come from the germline V gene (reference sequence). With 7 bases removed from V and 0 bases from J, the gap between germline ends came to 12 bases. This CDR3 contains 15 residues. CDR3 coding DNA: TGTGCCAGTACAGTAGGGGTTGCGAACACCGGGGAGCTGTTTTTT. Translated, it gives CASTVGVANTGELFF.

The V and J genes are TRBV7-9 and TRBJ2-3; TRBD2 matches at 7 bases. In germline, CDR1 is SEHNR, CDR2 FQNEAQ (reference sequence). CDR3 size: 14 residues. With 5 bases clipped from V and 1 base from J, the junction kept 3 bases outside the gene matches. The CDR3 DNA reads TGTGCCAGCAGCCCCAGCGGGGGCACAGATACGCAGTATTTT. This gives the protein CASSPSGGTDTQYF.

V usage is TRBV7-3 and J usage is TRBJ2-2; 10 nucleotides match TRBD2. The CDR3 contains 15 residues. V dropped 4 bases and J dropped 1; count of bases not matched to a gene: 0. Per germline, CDR1 SGHTA and CDR2 FQGTGA. For the CDR3, the DNA is TGTGCCAGCAGCTCTAGCGGGGGGAACACCGGGGAGCTGTTTTTT. Amino acid sequence: CASSSSGGNTGELFF.

V and J are TRBV5-6 and TRBJ1-2, with D perhaps TRBD1 (6 bases). V shed 6 bases and J shed 2 bases, with 20 bases lying between them. CDR1 SGHDT and CDR2 YYEEEE come from the germline V gene. The CDR3 runs 16 residues. The CDR3, as DNA: TGTGCCAGCATCCCCTGGGGGGGGCGTCGGAACTATGGCTACACCTTC. Translated, it gives CASIPWGGRRNYGYTF.

The chain couples TRBV4-2 to TRBJ2-2, with 11 bases aligning to TRBD2. V lost 0 bases and J lost 7; bases outside the gene matches: 10. The germline CDR1 and CDR2 sequences are LGHNA and YNFKEQ. The CDR3 length is 18 residues. CDR3 sequence (DNA): TGTGCCAGCAGCCAAGATAGTAGCGGGGGGGCCGAAAGCGGGGAGCTGTTTTTT. Protein: CASSQDSSGGAESGELFF.

This clone has more than one count but fewer than ten. This sequence joins TRBV27 and TRBJ1-2; 9 nucleotides agree with TRBD1. The CDR3 consists of 15 residues. Trimming at V came to 3 bases and at J to 4 bases, leaving 6 bases not matched to a gene. The germline CDR1 and CDR2 sequences are MNHEY and SMNVEV (reference sequence). The CDR3 DNA sequence: TGTGCCAGCAGTTTTAGGACAGGGGAGGTCTATGGCTACACCTTC. The encoded protein is CASSFRTGEVYGYTF.

The chain is built from TRBV10-3 and TRBJ1-5; 10 nucleotides align to TRBD1. Germline values: CDR1 ENHRY, CDR2 SYGVKD. This CDR3 is 12 amino acids long. V was pared by 9 bases and J by 5 bases, with 1 base of the junction left unmatched. DNA for the CDR3: TGTGCCATAGGGACAGGGGATCAGCCCCAGCATTTT. Encoded protein: CAIGTGDQPQHF.